This entry lists 7 T cell receptor beta chains sequenced from one sample in a study of cytomegalovirus exposure and HLA in healthy donors (TCRdb year 2017). Libraries came from the immunoSEQ multiplex PCR assay. For the multiplex PCR, a mixture combining 60 forward primers for TCR Vbeta segments and 13 reverse primers for TCR Jbeta segments was used. The table was pulled from immuneACCESS by TCRdb, which kept in-frame rearrangements only. Such tables lose some clones; where checked, under half of the loss comes from unresolved V genes, and the rest has no known cause. In all, the sample holds 120,000 or so clones, and approximately 15% of those were seen once. The ten largest clones add up to 1.5% to 2% of the sample. The sequencing input was PBMCs. The origin of the receptors is a woman under 30 in good health and CMV-seronegative.

CDR3 loop: CAWSKGHSEDSNQPQHF. In DNA form, the CDR3 reads TGTGCCTGGAGTAAGGGACATTCCGAAGATAGCAATCAGCCCCAGCATTTT. The chain couples TRBV30 to TRBJ1-5, with TRBD1 as a possible D gene (6 bases). V gave up 2 bases and J gave up 0 bases, with 17 bases separating them. The CDR3 is made up of 17 amino acids. The germline CDR1 and CDR2 sequences are GTSNPN and SVGIG (reference sequence).

This chain joins TRBV30 and TRBJ2-5, with 8 bases lining up with TRBD1. After removal of 2 bases from V and 5 bases from J, the junction contained 7 bases not matched to a gene. CDR3 length: 14 amino acids. Germline V gene data show CDR1 as GTSNPN and CDR2 as SVGIG (reference sequence). The CDR3 DNA reads TGTGCCTGGAGTCACAGGGGGTGGTGGGAGACCCAGTACTTC. Translation gives CAWSHRGWWETQYF.

The chain links TRBV6-6 to TRBJ1-4; no firm D call. Germline CDR1 MNHNY, CDR2 SVGAGI (reference sequence). The CDR3 length is 13 residues. Deletions cut 2 bases from V and 3 bases from J, with 4 bases between. Here the CDR3 reads CASSYGPNEKLFF. DNA for the CDR3: TGTGCCAGCAGTTACGGCCCTAATGAAAAACTGTTTTTT.

The genes are TRBV28 and TRBJ1-2; a weak D match, TRBD1 (6 bases). The germline V gene has CDR1 MDHEN and CDR2 SYDVKM. There are 15 residues in the CDR3. Trimming took off 3 bases at V and 6 bases at J, with 17 bases between the two ends. Here the CDR3 reads CASSLPLGRGDGYTF. CDR3 bases: TGTGCCAGCAGTTTGCCCTTAGGGAGGGGGGATGGCTACACCTTC.

The chain uses TRBV4-1 and TRBJ2-6, with TRBD1 as a possible D gene (5 bases). V lost 2 bases to trimming and J lost 0 bases, with 17 bases between them. This CDR3 has 19 amino acids. Germline-derived CDR1 and CDR2 are MGHRA and YSYEKL. The CDR3 reads CASSQLDMGFSSGANVLTF. The CDR3 region has the DNA TGCGCCAGCAGCCAACTGGACATGGGGTTCTCCTCTGGGGCCAACGTCCTGACTTTC.

The gene calls are TRBV7-6 and TRBJ2-2; 14 nucleotides align to TRBD2. J lost 6 bases, V lost 1 base, and 7 bases had no gene match. The CDR3 is made up of 18 amino acids. CDR1 and CDR2 (germline): SGHVS, FNYEAQ. CDR3 in amino acids: CASSLVGTSGSNPGELFF. CDR3 coding DNA: TGTGCCAGCAGCTTAGTTGGGACTAGCGGGAGTAACCCCGGGGAGCTGTTTTTT.

This rearrangement joins TRBV7-2 to TRBJ2-2; maybe TRBD2 (6 bases). Deletions cut 1 base from V and 5 bases from J, with 14 bases between. CDR1 SGHTA and CDR2 FQGNSA come from the germline V gene. The CDR3 extends over 16 amino acids. CDR3 sequence: CASSLVRGLRTGELFF. The CDR3 DNA reads as TGTGCCAGCAGCTTAGTAAGGGGACTGCGAACCGGGGAGCTGTTTTTT.